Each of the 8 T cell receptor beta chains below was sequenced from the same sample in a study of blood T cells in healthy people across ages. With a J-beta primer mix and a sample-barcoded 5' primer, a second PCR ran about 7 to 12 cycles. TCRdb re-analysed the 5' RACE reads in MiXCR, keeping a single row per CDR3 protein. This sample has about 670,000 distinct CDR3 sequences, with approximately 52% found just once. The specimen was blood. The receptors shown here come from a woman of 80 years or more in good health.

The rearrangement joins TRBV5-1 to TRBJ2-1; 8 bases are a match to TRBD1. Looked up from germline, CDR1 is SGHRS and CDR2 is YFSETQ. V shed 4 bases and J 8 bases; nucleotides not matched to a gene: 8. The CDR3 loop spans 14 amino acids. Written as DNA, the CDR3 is TGCGCCAGCAGCGGCGGGGTACAGGGGGATGAGCAGTTCTTC. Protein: CASSGGVQGDEQFF.

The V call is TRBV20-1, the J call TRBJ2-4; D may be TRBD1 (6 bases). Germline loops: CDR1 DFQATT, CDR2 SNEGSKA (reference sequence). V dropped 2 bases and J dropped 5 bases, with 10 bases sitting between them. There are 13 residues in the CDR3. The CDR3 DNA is TGCAGTGCTAGATACCGGACAGAAAACATTCAGTACTTC. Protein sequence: CSARYRTENIQYF.

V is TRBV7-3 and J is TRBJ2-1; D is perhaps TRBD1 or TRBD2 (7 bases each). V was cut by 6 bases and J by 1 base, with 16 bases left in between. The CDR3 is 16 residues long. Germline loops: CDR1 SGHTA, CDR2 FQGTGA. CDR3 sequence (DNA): TGTGCCAGCAGTCTCCGACAGGGAGGGTCCTACAATGAGCAGTTCTTC. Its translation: CASSLRQGGSYNEQFF.

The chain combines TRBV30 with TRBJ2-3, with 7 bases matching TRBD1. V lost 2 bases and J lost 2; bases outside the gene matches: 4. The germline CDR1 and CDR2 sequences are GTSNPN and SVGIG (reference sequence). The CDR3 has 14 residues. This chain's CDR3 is CAWSTGDDTDTQYF. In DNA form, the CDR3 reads TGTGCCTGGAGTACAGGGGACGACACAGATACGCAGTATTTT.

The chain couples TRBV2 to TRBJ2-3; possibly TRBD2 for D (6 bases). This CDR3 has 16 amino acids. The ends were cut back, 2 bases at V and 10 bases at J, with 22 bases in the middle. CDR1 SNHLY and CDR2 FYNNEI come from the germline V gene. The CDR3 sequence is CASSELVGEVGLPQYF. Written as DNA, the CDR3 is TGTGCCAGCAGTGAATTGGTAGGGGAGGTTGGATTGCCGCAGTATTTT.

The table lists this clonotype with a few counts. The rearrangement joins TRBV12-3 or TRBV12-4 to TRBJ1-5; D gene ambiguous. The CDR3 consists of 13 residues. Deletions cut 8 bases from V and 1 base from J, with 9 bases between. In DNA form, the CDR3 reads TGTGCCAGCCTTGGAGGGAGCAATCAGCCCCAGCATTTT. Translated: CASLGGSNQPQHF.

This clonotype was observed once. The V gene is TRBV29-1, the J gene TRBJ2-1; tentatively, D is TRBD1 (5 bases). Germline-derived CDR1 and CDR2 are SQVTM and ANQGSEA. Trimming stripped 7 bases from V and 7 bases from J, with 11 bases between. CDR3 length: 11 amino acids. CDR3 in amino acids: CSAGYRNEQFF. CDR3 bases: TGCAGCGCCGGTTACAGGAATGAGCAGTTCTTC.

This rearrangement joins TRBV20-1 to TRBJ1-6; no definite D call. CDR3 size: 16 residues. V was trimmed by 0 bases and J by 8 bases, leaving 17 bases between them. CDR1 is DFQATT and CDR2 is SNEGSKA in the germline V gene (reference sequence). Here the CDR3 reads CSARDVAVFIYSPLHF. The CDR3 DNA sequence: TGCAGTGCTAGAGATGTAGCGGTGTTCATTTATTCACCCCTCCACTTT.